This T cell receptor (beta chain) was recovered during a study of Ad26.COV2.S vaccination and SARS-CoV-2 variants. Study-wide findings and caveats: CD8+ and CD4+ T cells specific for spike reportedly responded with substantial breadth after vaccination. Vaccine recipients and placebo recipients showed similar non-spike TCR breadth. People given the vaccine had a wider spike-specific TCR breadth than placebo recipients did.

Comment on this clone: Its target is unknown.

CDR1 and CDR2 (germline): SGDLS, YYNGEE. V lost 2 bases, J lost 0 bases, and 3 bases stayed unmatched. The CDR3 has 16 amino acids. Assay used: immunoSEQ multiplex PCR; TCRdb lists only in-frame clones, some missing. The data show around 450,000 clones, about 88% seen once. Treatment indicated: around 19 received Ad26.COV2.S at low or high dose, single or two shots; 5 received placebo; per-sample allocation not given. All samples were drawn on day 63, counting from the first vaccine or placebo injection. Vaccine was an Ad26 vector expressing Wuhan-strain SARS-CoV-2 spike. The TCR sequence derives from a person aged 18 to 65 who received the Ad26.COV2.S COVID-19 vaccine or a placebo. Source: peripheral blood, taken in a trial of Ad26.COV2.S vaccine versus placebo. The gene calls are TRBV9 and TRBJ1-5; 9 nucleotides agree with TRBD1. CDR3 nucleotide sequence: TGTGCCAGCAGCGTCACAGGGGGCTTTAGCAATCAGCCCCAGCATTTT. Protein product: CASSVTGGFSNQPQHF.